What follows are 21 T cell receptor beta chains derived from one specimen sequenced in a study of T cell responses to AZD1222 COVID-19 vaccine. The data were produced by immunoSEQ multiplex PCR, yet TCRdb's version contains in-frame clones alone and is incomplete. The table lists about 100,000 clones, 85% to 95% of them singletons. Material: peripheral blood, obtained on day 0 of AZD1222 vaccination. These receptor sequences come from an adult in good health.

The chain joins TRBV29-1 to TRBJ2-3; D perhaps matches TRBD2 (5 bases). V was cut by 2 bases and J by 5 bases, with 14 bases left in between. Germline values: CDR1 SQVTM, CDR2 ANQGSEA. The CDR3 is 14 amino acids. CDR3 sequence (DNA): TGCAGCGTTGAACTTGCTCCCGCGGGAGATACGCAGTATTTT. Translated, it gives CSVELAPAGDTQYF.

The chain employs TRBV15 and TRBJ2-6; D is uncertain. The CDR3 has 15 residues. CDR1 and CDR2 from the germline V gene are LNHNV and YYDKDF (reference sequence). With 1 base removed from V and 1 base from J, the gap between germline ends came to 5 bases. CDR3 region: CATSRGPSGANVLTF. The CDR3 region has the DNA TGTGCCACCAGCAGAGGGCCGTCTGGGGCCAACGTCCTGACTTTC.

This chain uses TRBV5-1 with TRBJ1-2, with 9 bases that match TRBD1. The germline CDR1 and CDR2 sequences are SGHRS and YFSETQ. The CDR3 is 15 amino acids. V was clipped by 0 bases and J by 1 base; unmatched bases: 1. The CDR3 spells CASSLDRGRNYGYTF. The CDR3 DNA follows: TGCGCCAGCAGCTTGGACAGGGGGCGTAACTATGGCTACACCTTC.

This rearrangement joins TRBV28 to TRBJ1-6, with 8 bases fitting TRBD1. Looked up from germline, CDR1 is MDHEN and CDR2 is SYDVKM. This CDR3 spans 15 amino acids. Unmatched junction bases numbered 3, after V lost 6 bases and J lost 2 bases. The CDR3 DNA reads as TGTGCCAGCAGCCTGACAGGGGCCTATAATTCACCCCTCCACTTT. This translates into CASSLTGAYNSPLHF. Complete variable domain (other parts from reference TRBV28 and TRBJ1-6): DVKVTQSSRYLVKRTGEKVFLECVQDMDHENMFWYRQDPGLGLRLIYFSYDVKMKEKGDIPEGYSVSREKKERFSLILESASTNQTSMYLCASSLTGAYNSPLHFGNGTRLTVT.

The rearrangement uses TRBV3-1 (or the pseudogene TRBV3-2) and TRBJ1-4; TRBD1 matches 8 bases. The CDR3 length is 15 residues. Germline V gene lookup returns CDR1 LGHDT and CDR2 YNNKEL (reference sequence). V lost 1 base, J lost 8 bases, and 6 bases stayed unmatched. CDR3 in DNA: TGTGCCAGCAGCCAAGTTAGCACAGGGGGGGAAAAACTGTTTTTT. Its translation: CASSQVSTGGEKLFF.

The V call is TRBV10-3, the J call TRBJ1-6; possibly TRBD1 for D (5 bases). The CDR3 has 17 residues. Trimming shortened V by 3 bases and J by 5 bases, and 17 bases separated the two germline ends. Germline assignment: CDR1 ENHRY and CDR2 SYGVKD. Here the CDR3 reads CAISDSYLKGHNSPLHF. CDR3 sequence (DNA): TGTGCCATCAGTGACTCCTACCTCAAGGGACATAATTCACCCCTCCACTTT.

The rearrangement joins TRBV15 to TRBJ1-4; TRBD1 might be the D (5 bases). Germline V CDR1 and CDR2: LNHNV, YYDKDF (reference sequence). V lost 0 bases and J lost 8, with 10 bases in between. The length of the CDR3 is 14 residues. The CDR3 sequence is CATSRDRGAEKLFF. CDR3 nucleotide sequence: TGTGCCACCAGCAGAGATCGGGGCGCCGAAAAACTGTTTTTT.

CDR3 DNA: TGTGCCAGCAGTGAAGCCGAGGGTAATGGAAACACCATATATTTT. It yields the protein CASSEAEGNGNTIYF. The J gene is TRBJ1-3, the V gene TRBV6-1, with D unresolved. The CDR3 sequence is 15 residues long. Per germline, CDR1 MNHNS and CDR2 SASEGT. Trimming shortened V by 0 bases and J by 3 bases, and 9 bases separated the two germline ends.

The rearrangement uses TRBV6-5 and TRBJ1-2; TRBD1 is a possible D gene (5 bases). This CDR3 comprises 15 residues. In germline, CDR1 is MNHEY, CDR2 SVGAGI. Trimming pared 5 bases from V and 2 bases from J, leaving 15 bases between. CDR3 sequence: CASSKNGALNYGYTF. Here the CDR3 DNA reads TGTGCCAGCAGTAAAAACGGGGCCCTCAACTATGGCTACACCTTC.

The genes are TRBV5-6 and TRBJ1-5, with 7 bases that match TRBD1. CDR3 size: 15 residues. Germline V lookup: CDR1 SGHDT, CDR2 YYEEEE. Trimming cost V 4 bases and J 5 bases; bases outside gene matches: 9. CDR3 coding DNA: TGTGCCAGCAGCAAACTCGACAGGGAGGATCAGCCCCAGCATTTT. It is translated as CASSKLDREDQPQHF. The full variable domain, completed using reference TRBV5-6 and TRBJ1-5, is DAGVTQSPTHLIKTRGQQVTLRCSPKSGHDTVSWYQQALGQGPQFIFQYYEEEERQRGNFPDRFSGHQFPNYSSELNVNALLLGDSALYLCASSKLDREDQPQHFGDGTRLSIL.

The rearrangement joins TRBV27 to TRBJ1-3; 8 bases match TRBD1. Germline values: CDR1 MNHEY, CDR2 SMNVEV (reference sequence). The V segment lost 5 bases and the J segment 2 bases; nucleotides outside the gene matches: 2. The CDR3 has 14 residues. The CDR3 reads CASSPDRAGNTIYF. The CDR3 bases are TGTGCCAGCAGTCCGGACAGGGCTGGAAACACCATATATTTT.

This chain uses TRBV19 with TRBJ1-2; D is unresolved. Germline V gene data show CDR1 as LNHDA and CDR2 as SQIVND (reference sequence). The CDR3 is 13 residues long. V was pared by 10 bases and J by 4 bases, with 16 bases between. In nucleotides, the CDR3 is TGTGCCACCCACGACTGGCTCGGCTATGGCTACACCTTC. Its protein product is CATHDWLGYGYTF. The variable domain in full, with the rest retrieved from reference TRBV19 and TRBJ1-2, is DGGITQSPKYLFRKEGQNVTLSCEQNLNHDAMYWYRQDPGQGLRLIYYSQIVNDFQKGDIAEGYSVSREKKESFPLTVTSAQKNPTAFYLCATHDWLGYGYTFGSGTRLTVV.

This chain links TRBV28 with TRBJ1-1, with a weak D call TRBD1 (5 bases). The V end was cut by 4 bases, the J end by 7 bases, with 25 bases between. Germline assignment: CDR1 MDHEN and CDR2 SYDVKM. This CDR3 contains 17 residues. CDR3 sequence reads: CASSSGGSSLREGEAFF. The DNA of the CDR3 is TGTGCCAGCAGTTCTGGGGGGAGTTCCTTGCGCGAGGGTGAAGCTTTCTTT.

The chain links TRBV23-1 to TRBJ2-1; the match to TRBD2 covers 8 bases. TRBV23-1 belongs to the ORF category, with a function that is uncertain. The length of the CDR3 is 16 residues. Losses at the gene ends were 7 bases for V and 5 bases for J; bases not matched to a gene: 13. This chain's CDR3 is CASIFAGTRCHNEQFF. The CDR3, as DNA: TGCGCCAGCATCTTTGCGGGGACTAGGTGCCACAATGAGCAGTTCTTC.

Only a few counts were recorded for this clone. The sample carries other DNA sequences with the same CDR3. This chain connects TRBV18 to TRBJ1-6; perhaps TRBD1 as D (5 bases). Trimming removed 3 bases at V and 9 bases at J, with 12 bases between. Germline V CDR1 and CDR2: KGHSH, LQKENI. CDR3 length: 14 residues. CDR3 residues: CASSPEGQGSPLHF. For the CDR3, the DNA is TGTGCCAGCTCACCGGAGGGTCAGGGTTCACCCCTCCACTTT.

The V gene is TRBV4-1, the J gene TRBJ1-5; no definite D call. V gave up 3 bases and J gave up 9 bases, with 12 bases separating them. CDR3 size: 13 residues. The germline V gene has CDR1 MGHRA and CDR2 YSYEKL. For the CDR3, the DNA is TGCGCCAGCAGCCAGGGTGATAGTCGGCCCCAGCATTTT. This translates into CASSQGDSRPQHF.

V is TRBV25-1 and J is TRBJ1-1; TRBD1 is a possible D gene (5 bases). V lost 4 bases and J lost 4, with 10 bases in between. CDR3 length: 13 residues. Germline CDR1 MGHDK, CDR2 SYGVNS. The CDR3 coding sequence is TGTGCCAGCAGTGGCAGGGTGGGCACTGAAGCTTTCTTT. Translating it yields CASSGRVGTEAFF.

The chain employs TRBV28 and TRBJ2-1, with TRBD2 identical over 12 bases. The V gene's germline CDR1 is MDHEN and CDR2 SYDVKM. The CDR3 has 15 amino acids. J was trimmed by 9 bases and V by 3 bases; bases with no gene match: 6. CDR3 in DNA: TGTGCCAGCAGTTTCCCGACTAGCGGGAGAACTGAGCAGTTCTTC. This codes for CASSFPTSGRTEQFF.

The chain is built from TRBV15 and TRBJ2-7, with 7 bases fitting TRBD1. The V gene end was trimmed by 3 bases and the J gene end by 4 bases; junction bases not matched to a gene: 9. Looked up from germline, CDR1 is LNHNV and CDR2 is YYDKDF (reference sequence). CDR3 length: 15 amino acids. CDR3: CATSRRQGIVYEQYF. As DNA, the CDR3 is TGTGCCACCAGCAGGCGACAGGGAATCGTTTACGAGCAGTACTTC.

This rearrangement joins TRBV28 to TRBJ2-3; D is uncertain. This CDR3 contains 13 residues. Trimming cost V 2 bases and J 4 bases, with 7 bases left between them. Germline CDR1 and CDR2: MDHEN and SYDVKM. CDR3 amino acids: CASSLARPDTQYF. The DNA for the CDR3 is TGTGCCAGCAGTTTAGCGCGACCAGATACGCAGTATTTT. The entire variable domain, with the rest obtained from reference TRBV28 and TRBJ2-3, is as follows: DVKVTQSSRYLVKRTGEKVFLECVQDMDHENMFWYRQDPGLGLRLIYFSYDVKMKEKGDIPEGYSVSREKKERFSLILESASTNQTSMYLCASSLARPDTQYFGPGTRLTVL.

The rearrangement joins TRBV6-5 to TRBJ1-4; no definite D call. Trimming cost V 6 bases and J 10 bases, with 15 bases left between them. Germline CDR1 reads MNHEY; CDR2 reads SVGAGI. CDR3 length equals 13 residues. CDR3 sequence: CASSLARLGKLFF. The DNA for the CDR3 is TGTGCCAGCAGCCTTGCCCGTCTGGGAAAACTGTTTTTT.